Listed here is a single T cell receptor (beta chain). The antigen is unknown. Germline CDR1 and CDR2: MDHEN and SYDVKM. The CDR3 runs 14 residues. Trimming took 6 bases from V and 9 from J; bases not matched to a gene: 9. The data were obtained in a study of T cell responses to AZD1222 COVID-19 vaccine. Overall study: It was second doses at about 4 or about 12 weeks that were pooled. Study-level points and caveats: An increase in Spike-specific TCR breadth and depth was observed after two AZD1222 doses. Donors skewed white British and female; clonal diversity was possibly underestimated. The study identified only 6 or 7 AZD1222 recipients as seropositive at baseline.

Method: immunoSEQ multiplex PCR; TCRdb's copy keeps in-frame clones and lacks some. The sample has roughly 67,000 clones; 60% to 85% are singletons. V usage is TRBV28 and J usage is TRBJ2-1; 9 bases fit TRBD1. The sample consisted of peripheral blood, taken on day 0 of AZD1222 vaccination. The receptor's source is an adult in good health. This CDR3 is CASRGRDRAGEQFF. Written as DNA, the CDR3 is TGTGCCAGCAGGGGTCGGGACAGGGCGGGTGAGCAGTTCTTC.